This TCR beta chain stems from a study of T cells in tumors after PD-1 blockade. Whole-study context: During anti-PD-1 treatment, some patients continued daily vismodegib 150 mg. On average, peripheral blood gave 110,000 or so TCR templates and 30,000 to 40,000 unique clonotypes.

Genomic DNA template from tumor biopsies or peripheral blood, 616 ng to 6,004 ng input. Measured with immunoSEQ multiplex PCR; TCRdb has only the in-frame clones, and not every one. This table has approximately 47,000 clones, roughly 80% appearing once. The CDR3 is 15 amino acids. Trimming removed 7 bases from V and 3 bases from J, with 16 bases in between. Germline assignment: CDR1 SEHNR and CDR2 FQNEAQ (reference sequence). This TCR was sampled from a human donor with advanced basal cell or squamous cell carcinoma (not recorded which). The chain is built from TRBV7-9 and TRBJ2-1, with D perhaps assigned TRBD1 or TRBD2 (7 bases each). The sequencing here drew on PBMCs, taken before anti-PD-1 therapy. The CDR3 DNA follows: TGTGCCAGCAATGGAGCGGGACAGATCTACAATGAGCAGTTCTTC. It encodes CASNGAGQIYNEQFF.